This T cell receptor (beta chain) comes out of a study of CD8 T cells in Susac syndrome. Study summary: Active disease was present in roughly 6 of the sequenced Susac syndrome patients, and remission in eight or nine.

The authors sequenced TCR beta from blood CD8+ and CD4+ T cells. Negative magnetic isolation gave CD8+ and CD4+ cells; FACS enriched CD8+ TEMRA. The CDR3 runs 13 residues. The germline gives CDR1 DFQATT, CDR2 SNEGSKA (reference sequence). V shed 5 bases, J shed 5 bases, and the junction held 3 bases outside the gene matches. About 0.45 to 1 ug RNA was reverse transcribed with random hexamers. Amplification of TCR beta CDR3 by immunoSEQ multiplex PCR spanned 54 Vbeta and 13 Jbeta. TCRdb independently ran MiXCR on the immunoSEQ multiplex PCR reads; one entry per CDR3 protein. Among under 200,000 distinct CDR3 sequences listed, more than 95% were seen once.

This clonotype originated in a human donor with Susac syndrome. The chain links TRBV20-1 to TRBJ2-3, with TRBD2 matching over 11 bases. Source material: CD4+ T cells from PBMCs. CDR3 sequence: CSALAGGIDTQYF. CDR3 DNA: TGCAGTGCTTTAGCGGGGGGGATAGATACGCAGTATTTT.